This T cell receptor (beta chain) derives from a study of cytomegalovirus exposure and HLA in healthy donors. Findings and caveats of the study: Later analysis identified a missense DCLRE1C variant that was linked to TCR beta V- and J-gene trimming.

As concerns this clone: Antigen unknown.

This CDR3 contains 15 residues. Unmatched junction bases numbered 11, after V lost 8 bases and J lost 8 bases. CDR1 SNHLY and CDR2 FYNNEI come from the germline V gene. Use of 60 Vbeta and 13 Jbeta primers characterized the PCR. Clones were read by immunoSEQ multiplex PCR, and TCRdb kept only the in-frame ones, dropping some. The sample holds about 130,000 clones, roughly 78% seen once. The chain couples TRBV2 to TRBJ1-6, with TRBD1 matching 8 bases. This receptor was obtained from a man aged 40-50 years in good health and CMV-seropositive. Sequenced material: PBMCs. CDR3 DNA: TGTGCCAGCCAAGAAAGGGCAGGGGGCGATTCACCCCTCCACTTT. This gives the protein CASQERAGGDSPLHF.